This entry describes one TCR beta chain. These data come from a study of blood T cell repertoires in COVID-19. The wider study: Both acute and convalescent COVID-19 samples were obtained from the United States, Italy and Spain. The cDNA or gDNA used as material had been derived from T cells, B-cell-depleted T cells, or PBMCs.

There are 16 residues in the CDR3. Germline lookup yields CDR1 SGHVS and CDR2 FQNEAQ. Trimming took 5 bases from V and 8 from J, leaving 22 bases between them. Only in-frame clones appear in the TCRdb table, and some are missing; sequencing was by immunoSEQ multiplex PCR. The data contain about 50,000 clones, about nine tenths of them singletons. This clonotype was obtained from an elderly woman with COVID-19, enrolled during active disease. Sequences were obtained from peripheral blood. This chain connects TRBV7-8 to TRBJ2-1; tentatively, D is TRBD2 (7 bases). CDR3 in amino acids: CASSTPPGGIRHEQFF. CDR3 coding DNA: TGTGCCAGCAGCACACCCCCGGGGGGCATCAGGCATGAGCAGTTCTTC.